The sequence of this T cell receptor (beta chain) was determined in a study of metastatic and nonmetastatic thyroid tumors. Study as a whole: Patients with malignant and benign thyroid disease provided blood and tumor or nodule tissue, whose repertoires were compared. Findings of the study overall: As reported, TCR beta diversity in blood and tumor was significantly higher in malignant thyroid tumors than in benign nodules.

The CDR3 spans 13 residues. CDR1 and CDR2 (germline): MNHEY, SMNVEV (reference sequence). TCRdb recomputed clones from the PCR reads via MiXCR. The sample contains about 15,000 clones, 3.5% to 4.5% of which appear only once. None of the patients had undergone any treatment ahead of thyroid surgery. This clone has only a few counts. Its antigen is still unknown. An end of the junction differs from the germline gene, which may be a read error. This TCR derives from a female donor with papillary thyroid cancer or a benign thyroid nodule (not recorded which). Some clones in this sample may be carry-over from other donors' samples. The source material was tumor tissue. The chain links TRBV27 to TRBJ2-7; D unresolved. CDR3 loop: CASSLKVSYDQYF. For the CDR3, the DNA is TGTGCCAGCAGTTTAAAAGTCTCCTACGATCAGTACTTC.